What follows are 29 T cell receptor delta chains derived from one specimen sequenced in a study of Vδ1+ human thymocytes. Broader study findings: In the thymus, TRG and TRD repertoires looked highly polyclonal with Gaussian CDR3 lengths.

Their cognate antigens are unknown. Sequences come from RNA converted to cDNA by reverse transcription. Pooled V-gene forward primers with one constant-region reverse primer generated the CDR3 amplicons by multiplex PCR. TCRdb used CATT to re-call clones from the multiplex PCR reads. The sample includes roughly 25,000 delta-chain clones, 7.4% of them seen just once. Material: Vdelta1+ gamma-delta thymocytes from the thymus. Subset: FACS-sorted CD3+ TCRalphabeta- TCRVdelta1+ TCRVdelta2- thymocytes. The receptor source for this set is a girl less than two years old who had congenital heart surgery.

This clone is a singleton in its sample. This chain connects TRDV1 to TRDJ1; TRDD3 aligns across 8 bases. TCRdb offers no J gene call, so here the DNA was matched to germline to obtain one. V gave up 1 base and J gave up 2 bases; unmatched junction bases: 15. CDR1 and CDR2 (germline): TSWWSYY, QGS. The CDR3 consists of 19 residues. CDR3 residues: CALGERGPLLGGGTDKLIF. CDR3 DNA sequence: TGTGCTCTTGGGGAACGAGGACCCTTACTGGGGGGGGGGACCGATAAACTCATCTTT.

This rearrangement joins TRDV1 to TRDJ1, with 9 bases lining up with TRDD3. The CDR3 is made up of 19 amino acids. Germline CDR1 TSWWSYY, CDR2 QGS. V lost 3 bases, J lost 2 bases, and 16 bases stayed unmatched. The DNA for the CDR3 is TGTGCTCTTGGGGATCCCATTCCGGTCTGGGGGATGCTTACCGATAAACTCATCTTT. Encoded protein: CALGDPIPVWGMLTDKLIF.

This clone was found a few times. This chain connects TRDV1 to TRDJ1, with 10 bases that match TRDD3. The CDR3 extends over 22 amino acids. V was pared by 3 bases and J by 0 bases, with 22 bases of the junction left unmatched. Germline values: CDR1 TSWWSYY, CDR2 QGS. The CDR3 DNA reads TGTGCTCTTGGGGATCCAGGCTACAACGTACGGGGGATACGGAGGTACACCGATAAACTCATCTTT. This sequence encodes CALGDPGYNVRGIRRYTDKLIF.

Here the J gene is TRDJ1 and the V gene is not called; the table's TRDD3 call for D was not verified on the DNA. This CDR3 comprises 18 residues. In DNA, the CDR3 is TGTGCTCTTGGGGGGTACTGGGTTAATCTCGGATATACCGATAAACTCATCTTT. As protein: CALGGYWVNLGYTDKLIF.

The sample holds a few counts of this clone. The J gene is TRDJ1, the V gene TRDV1, with 12 bases identical to TRDD3. With V trimmed by 3 bases and J by 1 base, 21 bases remained unmatched. The CDR3 has 22 residues. Germline V gives CDR1 TSWWSYY, CDR2 QGS. CDR3 DNA sequence: TGTGCTCTTGGGGAGACAAAACTTCCTACATTACTGGGGGATACATTCACCGATAAACTCATCTTT. This gives the protein CALGETKLPTLLGDTFTDKLIF.

V is TRDV1 and J is TRDJ1, with D unresolved. Germline V gene data show CDR1 as TSWWSYY and CDR2 as QGS. The ends were cut back, 2 bases at V and 0 bases at J, with 7 bases in the middle. The CDR3 totals 14 residues. CDR3 sequence (DNA): TGTGCTCTTGGGGAAAAGGGGTACACCGATAAACTCATCTTT. Its translation is CALGEKGYTDKLIF.

This clone was recorded a few times. The rearrangement joins TRDV1 to TRDJ1; 10 nucleotides match TRDD3. This CDR3 region has 18 residues. Germline V CDR1 and CDR2: TSWWSYY, QGS. V trimming: 5 bases; J trimming: 10 bases; junction bases outside the gene matches: 22. This chain's CDR3 is CALGPWPSFNWGMIGLIF. The CDR3 bases are TGTGCTCTTGGGCCGTGGCCTTCCTTCAACTGGGGGATGATTGGACTCATCTTT.

This clone has a handful of counts. This sequence joins TRDV1 and TRDJ1, with D perhaps matching TRDD3 (6 bases). The V gene lost 4 bases and the J gene lost 2 bases, with 23 bases spanning the gap. The germline V gene encodes CDR1 TSWWSYY and CDR2 QGS. The CDR3 is made up of 18 amino acids. Written as DNA, the CDR3 is TGTGCTCTTGGGGCGCCCAGGGGATGGGGGGTCTCGACCGATAAACTCATCTTT. Translated, it gives CALGAPRGWGVSTDKLIF.

V gene TRDV1 combines with J gene TRDJ1; 7 nucleotides match TRDD3. Trimming at V came to 3 bases and at J to 0 bases, leaving 10 bases not matched to a gene. The germline gives CDR1 TSWWSYY, CDR2 QGS. The CDR3 consists of 17 residues. The CDR3 nucleotides read TGTGCTCTTGGGGAGAAGGACCTGGGGGTCCACACCGATAAACTCATCTTT. It codes for CALGEKDLGVHTDKLIF.

The chain links TRDV1 to TRDJ1; TRDD3 is a possible D gene (6 bases). From germline, CDR1 is TSWWSYY and CDR2 QGS. This CDR3 has 17 amino acids. The V and J ends lost 8 bases and 0 bases respectively, with 22 bases between them. CDR3 nucleotides: TGTGCTCTTCTCCCGGGGGTACTGGGTGCCTACACCGATAAACTCATCTTT. Protein sequence: CALLPGVLGAYTDKLIF.

The chain has TRDV1 and TRDJ1; D might be TRDD3 (6 bases). This CDR3 region has 18 residues. Per germline, CDR1 TSWWSYY and CDR2 QGS. V was shortened by 8 bases and J by 0 bases, with 25 bases between the two germline ends. Here the CDR3 reads CALRSNKWGVEYTDKLIF. The CDR3 DNA sequence: TGTGCTCTTCGGTCTAATAAGTGGGGGGTGGAGTACACCGATAAACTCATCTTT.

About this clone itself: This may arise from a read error, as a much more abundant clone is one base away. The chain links TRDV2 to TRDJ1; 8 bases line up with TRDD3. J was trimmed by 0 bases and V by 3 bases; bases with no gene match: 14. The germline gives CDR1 GEAIGNYY, CDR2 EKD. The CDR3 length is 18 residues. CDR3 sequence: CACDAQQAGGPYTDKLIF. In DNA form, the CDR3 reads TGTGCCTGTGACGCTCAACAAGCTGGGGGACCTTACACCGATAAACTCATCTTT.

The J gene is TRDJ1, the V gene TRAV29/DV5; 7 bases align to TRDD3. CDR3 length: 19 residues. Germline V lookup: CDR1 NSMFDY, CDR2 ISSIKDK. V lost 0 bases and J lost 3; bases outside the gene matches: 20. The chain's CDR3 is CAASEERAPSGGGPDKLIF. The CDR3 DNA is TGTGCAGCAAGCGAAGAAAGGGCCCCGTCTGGGGGGGGCCCCGATAAACTCATCTTT.

V usage is TRDV1 and J usage is TRDJ1, with 12 positions matching TRDD3. The V gene's germline CDR1 is TSWWSYY and CDR2 QGS. CDR3 length equals 20 residues. The V gene end was trimmed by 4 bases and the J gene end by 2 bases; junction bases not matched to a gene: 17. CDR3 in amino acids: CALGVPVVFHWGIPTDKLIF. CDR3 DNA: TGTGCTCTTGGGGTCCCCGTGGTTTTCCACTGGGGGATACCGACCGATAAACTCATCTTT.

This clone was picked up a small number of times. This chain connects TRDV1 to TRDJ1, with D unresolved. The germline CDR1 and CDR2 sequences are TSWWSYY and QGS. V was cut by 0 bases and J by 6 bases, with 20 bases left in between. There are 17 residues in the CDR3. CDR3 loop: CALGELPTLTPRYKLIF. As DNA, the CDR3 is TGTGCTCTTGGGGAACTTCCCACGCTGACCCCAAGGTATAAACTCATCTTT.

The chain has TRDV1 and TRDJ1; 9 bases are shared with TRDD3. Losses at the gene ends were 0 bases for V and 6 bases for J; bases not matched to a gene: 17. CDR1 is TSWWSYY and CDR2 is QGS in the germline V gene. The CDR3 is 19 amino acids. DNA of the CDR3: TGTGCTCTTGGGGAACTAGATCCTCGTACTGGGGGAGAAGTGTATAAACTCATCTTT. It translates to CALGELDPRTGGEVYKLIF.

This chain connects TRDV1 to TRDJ1; 9 bases are a match to TRDD3. The germline gives CDR1 TSWWSYY, CDR2 QGS. J lost 2 bases, V lost 4 bases, and 11 bases had no gene match. This CDR3 is 17 amino acids long. The CDR3 reads CALGVCAGGLRTDKLIF. CDR3 coding DNA: TGTGCTCTTGGGGTTTGTGCTGGGGGATTACGGACCGATAAACTCATCTTT.

This clone was observed a handful of times. The rearrangement links TRDV1 to TRDJ1; unclear D gene. Trimming left V 1 base short and J 0 bases short, with 6 bases between. The germline V gene has CDR1 TSWWSYY and CDR2 QGS. This CDR3 contains 14 residues. The CDR3 protein is CALGEPEYTDKLIF. The DNA of the CDR3 is TGTGCTCTTGGGGAACCGGAATACACCGATAAACTCATCTTT.

This clone was counted a few times. The chain links TRDV1 to TRDJ1, with 10 bases identical to TRDD3. Per the germline V gene, CDR1 is TSWWSYY and CDR2 is QGS. This CDR3 region has 25 residues. Trimming at V came to 4 bases and at J to 6 bases, leaving 38 bases not matched to a gene. The CDR3 sequence is CALGVPFPRLGATGDTTKDLNKLIF. CDR3 DNA sequence: TGTGCTCTTGGGGTCCCATTTCCCAGGCTCGGGGCTACGGGGGATACGACAAAAGACTTAAATAAACTCATCTTT.

This clone has just a few counts. V is TRDV1 and J is TRDJ1, with D possibly TRDD3 on 5 matching bases. CDR1 is TSWWSYY, CDR2 QGS, per germline. This CDR3 is built from 13 residues. Trimming removed 1 base at V and 10 bases at J, with 13 bases between. The CDR3 nucleotides are TGTGCTCTTGGGGAACGCCAGCCGGGGGGACTCATCTTT. It codes for CALGERQPGGLIF.

This clone was detected only a few times. V gene TRDV1 combines with J gene TRDJ1; TRDD3 aligns across 8 bases. Germline assignment: CDR1 TSWWSYY and CDR2 QGS. This CDR3 is 22 amino acids long. Trimming at V came to 2 bases and at J to 3 bases, leaving 26 bases not matched to a gene. CDR3: CALGEEVSPAPWGYSGPDKLIF. CDR3 DNA: TGTGCTCTTGGGGAAGAAGTGAGCCCCGCCCCTTGGGGATACAGTGGACCCGATAAACTCATCTTT.

This clone was counted a few times. V is TRDV1 and J is TRDJ1, with D hard to call. The CDR3 runs to 12 residues. Germline values: CDR1 TSWWSYY, CDR2 QGS. Trimming shortened V by 7 bases and J by 10 bases, and 16 bases separated the two germline ends. The CDR3 spells CALAGHSQGLIF. For the CDR3, the DNA is TGTGCTCTTGCAGGGCACAGTCAAGGACTCATCTTT.

This clone qualifies as medium-sized (0.01 to 0.1%). Other DNA sequences in the sample encode the same CDR3. The chain carries TRDV2 and TRDJ1; the D gene is possibly TRDD2 (6 bases). From germline, CDR1 is GEAIGNYY and CDR2 EKD. Deletions cut 5 bases from V and 1 base from J, with 19 bases between. This CDR3 region has 16 residues. The CDR3 nucleotides are TGTGCCTGTGGCCTTCCGTCCTACCCTGCCACCGATAAACTCATCTTT. This codes for CACGLPSYPATDKLIF.

The rearrangement uses TRDV1 and TRDJ1; D possibly corresponds to TRDD3 (10 bases). This CDR3 comprises 21 residues. Germline lookup yields CDR1 TSWWSYY and CDR2 QGS. Trimming took 5 bases from V and 0 from J, leaving 31 bases between them. In DNA form, the CDR3 reads TGTGCTCTTGGGAATGGCCTTCCTACGGATACTGGGGGATTTTACACCGATAAACTCATCTTT. Amino acids: CALGNGLPTDTGGFYTDKLIF.

The V and J genes are TRDV1 and TRDJ1, with 8 bases lining up with TRDD3. The CDR3 spans 20 residues. CDR1 and CDR2 from the germline V gene are TSWWSYY and QGS. Unmatched junction bases numbered 26, after V lost 1 base and J lost 10 bases. Written as DNA, the CDR3 is TGTGCTCTTGGGGAACCGCGCCGGGGCCCCATGAGTACTGGGGGCCCGGGACTCATCTTT. Protein: CALGEPRRGPMSTGGPGLIF.

This clone has a handful of counts. This chain connects TRDV1 to TRDJ1; 9 bases align to TRDD2. Trimming removed 4 bases from V and 4 bases from J; junction bases left unmatched: 25. The CDR3 covers 21 residues. Germline V gives CDR1 TSWWSYY, CDR2 QGS. The CDR3 DNA sequence: TGTGCTCTTGGGGCCCCTTCCTACCGAAGTGGGGATAGCACTCGAGTCGATAAACTCATCTTT. The encoded protein is CALGAPSYRSGDSTRVDKLIF.

This clone was observed a few times. A much larger clone sits a single nucleotide away, making a read error possible. The chain couples TRDV2 to TRDJ2; maybe TRDD3 (6 bases). The CDR3 extends over 17 amino acids. Germline CDR1 is GEAIGNYY and CDR2 is EKD. Deletions cut 0 bases from V and 1 base from J, with 14 bases between. The CDR3 bases are TGTGCCTGTGACACCGAAGGGGGAAACTATTTGACAGCACAACTCTTCTTT. Translation gives CACDTEGGNYLTAQLFF.

As regards this clone: Its ends do not fully match the called genes, so a read error is possible. Other DNA sequences of this sample code for an identical CDR3. This chain connects TRDV1 to TRDJ1, with 10 positions matching TRDD3. Germline V gives CDR1 TSWWSYY, CDR2 QGS. CDR3 length: 17 residues. CDR3 nucleotide sequence: TGTGCCCTTGGGCCCTTTCCTAAGGGGGATACGAGAGGGGGACTCATCTTT. Amino acid sequence: CALGPFPKGDTRGGLIF.

The V call is TRDV1, the J call TRDJ1, with 7 nucleotides matching TRDD3. The CDR3 extends over 21 amino acids. Germline V gives CDR1 TSWWSYY, CDR2 QGS. V lost 1 base to trimming and J lost 8 bases; unmatched junction nucleotides: 28. Here the CDR3 reads CALGERLNILSTVLGPSKLIF. CDR3 bases: TGTGCTCTTGGGGAACGGTTGAACATCCTTTCCACTGTACTGGGGCCCTCGAAACTCATCTTT.